This entry concerns a single TCR beta chain. Its antigen is as yet unknown. This specimen comes from a study of T cell responses to AZD1222 COVID-19 vaccine. General study points: Donor demographics were predominantly white British with a female majority; clonal diversity may be underestimated. Two AZD1222 administrations were followed by greater Spike-specific TCR breadth and depth. Nearly half of spike-specific TCRs reportedly target variant regions that are unmutated in the B.1.351 and B.1.1.7 variants. Baseline seropositivity occurred in only six AZD1222 recipients.

Germline V lookup: CDR1 SGHRS, CDR2 YFSETQ. CDR3 length equals 14 residues. The V gene lost 4 bases and the J gene lost 0 bases, with 10 bases spanning the gap. Here immunoSEQ multiplex PCR was the method, and the copy in TCRdb shows in-frame clones only, minus some. The table shows about 150,000 clones, with 92% occurring only once. The starting material was peripheral blood, obtained 28 days after the second AZD1222 dose. This chain connects TRBV5-1 to TRBJ2-5, with no clear D. The source of this sequence is an adult who received the AZD1222 COVID-19 vaccine. The CDR3 DNA reads TGCGCCAGCAGCCCATCCATGTACCAAGAGACCCAGTACTTC. It codes for CASSPSMYQETQYF. The complete variable domain, with remaining parts taken from reference TRBV5-1 and TRBJ2-5, reads KAGVTQTPRYLIKTRGQQVTLSCSPISGHRSVSWYQQTPGQGLQFLFEYFSETQRNKGNFPGRFSGRQFSNSRSEMNVSTLELGDSALYLCASSPSMYQETQYFGPGTRLLVL.